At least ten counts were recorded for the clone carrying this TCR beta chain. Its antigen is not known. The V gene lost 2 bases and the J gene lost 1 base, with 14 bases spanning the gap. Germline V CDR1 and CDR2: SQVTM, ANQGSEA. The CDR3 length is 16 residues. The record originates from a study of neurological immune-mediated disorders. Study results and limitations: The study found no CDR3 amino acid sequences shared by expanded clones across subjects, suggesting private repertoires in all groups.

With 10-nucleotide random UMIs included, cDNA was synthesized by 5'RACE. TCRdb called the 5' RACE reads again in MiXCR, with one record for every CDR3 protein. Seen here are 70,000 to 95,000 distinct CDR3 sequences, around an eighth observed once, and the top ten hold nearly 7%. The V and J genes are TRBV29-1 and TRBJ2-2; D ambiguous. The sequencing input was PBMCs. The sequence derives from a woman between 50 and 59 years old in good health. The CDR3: CSVEPWESMNTGELFF. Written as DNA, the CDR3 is TGCAGCGTTGAACCCTGGGAATCCATGAACACCGGGGAGCTGTTTTTT.